These T cell receptor beta chains were read from a single sample in a study of Ad26.COV2.S vaccination and SARS-CoV-2 variants. Libraries were prepared by immunoSEQ multiplex PCR; TCRdb keeps only in-frame clonotypes and omits some of them. The table records a few hundred thousand clones, about nine tenths of them present only once. The sample here was peripheral blood, taken in a trial of Ad26.COV2.S vaccine versus placebo. These receptors were obtained from a person aged 18-65 years who received the Ad26.COV2.S COVID-19 vaccine or a placebo. Both conserved end residues are part of each CDR3. A D gene is named only where the DNA matches it firmly. Not every row has a clone size; where given, it reads once, few, many or a size class.

j_gene: TRBJ1-4; d_gene: TRBD1; v_gene: TRBV5-6; abundance: -; CDR3aa: CASSRFYRGGSEKLFF; CDR3nt: TGTGCCAGCAGCCGTTTTTACAGAGGGGGCAGCGAAAAACTGTTTTTT
j_gene: TRBJ2-7; d_gene: -; v_gene: TRBV27; abundance: -; CDR3aa: CASSEFWGQGKVDEQYF; CDR3nt: TGTGCCAGCAGTGAGTTCTGGGGGCAGGGAAAGGTAGACGAGCAGTACTTC
j_gene: TRBJ1-1; d_gene: TRBD1; v_gene: TRBV7-2; abundance: -; CDR3aa: CASRFDRGRTEAFF; CDR3nt: TGTGCCAGCAGATTTGACAGGGGGAGAACTGAAGCTTTCTTT
j_gene: TRBJ1-2; d_gene: -; v_gene: TRBV6-5; abundance: -; CDR3aa: CASQTRVSGYTF; CDR3nt: TGTGCCAGTCAAACCAGGGTATCTGGCTACACCTTC
j_gene: TRBJ1-3; d_gene: -; v_gene: TRBV6-6; abundance: -; CDR3aa: CASSYSAGNSGNTIYF; CDR3nt: TGTGCCAGCAGTTACTCCGCTGGCAACTCTGGAAACACCATATATTTT
j_gene: TRBJ1-4; d_gene: -; v_gene: TRBV24-1; abundance: -; CDR3aa: CATSDPRGKLFF; CDR3nt: TGTGCCACCAGTGACCCCCGGGGAAAACTGTTTTTT
j_gene: TRBJ1-5; d_gene: -; v_gene: TRBV28; abundance: few; CDR3aa: CASSFPEAGPNQPQHF; CDR3nt: TGTGCCAGCAGTTTCCCGGAGGCAGGCCCCAATCAGCCCCAGCATTTT
j_gene: TRBJ2-7; d_gene: -; v_gene: TRBV27; abundance: -; CDR3aa: CASSFSITGTVSYEQYF; CDR3nt: TGTGCCAGCAGTTTCTCGATTACCGGGACTGTCTCCTACGAGCAGTACTTC
j_gene: TRBJ2-3; d_gene: TRBD1; v_gene: TRBV29-1; abundance: -; CDR3aa: CSEAQGEADTQYF; CDR3nt: TGCAGCGAGGCACAGGGGGAGGCAGATACGCAGTATTTT
j_gene: TRBJ2-1; d_gene: -; v_gene: TRBV10-3; abundance: once; CDR3aa: CAISESRTDNEQFF; CDR3nt: TGTGCCATCAGTGAGTCGCGGACAGACAATGAGCAGTTCTTC
j_gene: TRBJ1-2; d_gene: -; v_gene: TRBV28; abundance: -; CDR3aa: CASSSTGLANYGYTF; CDR3nt: TGTGCCAGCAGTTCGACAGGCCTAGCTAACTATGGCTACACCTTC
j_gene: TRBJ1-2; d_gene: TRBD1; v_gene: TRBV29-1; abundance: -; CDR3aa: CSVETGGFWSGYTF; CDR3nt: TGCAGCGTTGAAACAGGGGGGTTTTGGAGTGGCTACACCTTC
j_gene: TRBJ2-3; d_gene: -; v_gene: TRBV6-1; abundance: -; CDR3aa: CASSELQGTDTQYF; CDR3nt: TGTGCCAGCAGTGAACTGCAAGGGACAGATACGCAGTATTTT
j_gene: TRBJ1-2; d_gene: TRBD1; v_gene: TRBV5-4; abundance: -; CDR3aa: CASSLAGTGFGYTF; CDR3nt: TGTGCCAGCAGCCTAGCCGGGACAGGTTTTGGCTACACCTTC
j_gene: TRBJ2-5; d_gene: TRBD2; v_gene: TRBV28; abundance: -; CDR3aa: CASSAGVGETQYF; CDR3nt: TGTGCCAGCTCAGCGGGAGTAGGAGAGACCCAGTACTTC
j_gene: TRBJ1-2; d_gene: TRBD1; v_gene: TRBV10-3; abundance: once; CDR3aa: CAISEHDRGPLYGYTF; CDR3nt: TGTGCCATCAGTGAGCACGACAGGGGGCCTCTCTATGGCTACACCTTC
j_gene: TRBJ2-5; d_gene: TRBD2; v_gene: TRBV6-2/TRBV6-3; abundance: -; CDR3aa: CASSYEGLAGGPKETQYF; CDR3nt: TGTGCCAGCAGTTACGAGGGACTAGCGGGAGGGCCTAAGGAGACCCAGTACTTC
j_gene: TRBJ1-5; d_gene: TRBD1; v_gene: TRBV15; abundance: -; CDR3aa: CATSGRDRGVQPQHF; CDR3nt: TGTGCCACCAGCGGCCGGGACAGGGGGGTTCAGCCCCAGCATTTT
j_gene: TRBJ2-7; d_gene: -; v_gene: TRBV4-2; abundance: -; CDR3aa: CASSPPVGDHGYEQYF; CDR3nt: TGTGCCAGCAGCCCCCCCGTTGGCGACCACGGGTACGAGCAGTACTTC
j_gene: TRBJ2-1; d_gene: -; v_gene: TRBV10-3; abundance: -; CDR3aa: CATAGTVYNEQFF; CDR3nt: TGTGCCACTGCCGGGACCGTTTACAATGAGCAGTTCTTC
j_gene: TRBJ2-1; d_gene: TRBD2; v_gene: TRBV30; abundance: -; CDR3aa: CAWRGLAGGYNEQFF; CDR3nt: TGTGCCTGGAGGGGACTAGCGGGAGGGTATAATGAGCAGTTCTTC
j_gene: TRBJ2-7; d_gene: -; v_gene: TRBV9; abundance: -; CDR3aa: CASSAGLPPRNEQYF; CDR3nt: TGTGCCAGCAGCGCCGGACTCCCCCCACGAAACGAGCAGTACTTC
j_gene: TRBJ2-5; d_gene: TRBD1; v_gene: TRBV24-1; abundance: -; CDR3aa: CATSEPDRVNQETQYF; CDR3nt: TGTGCCACCAGTGAACCGGACAGGGTAAACCAAGAGACCCAGTACTTC
j_gene: TRBJ1-1; d_gene: -; v_gene: TRBV28; abundance: -; CDR3aa: CASSLQWGTRGTEAFF; CDR3nt: TGTGCCAGCAGTTTACAATGGGGCACAAGAGGCACTGAAGCTTTCTTT
j_gene: TRBJ1-5; d_gene: TRBD1; v_gene: TRBV9; abundance: -; CDR3aa: CASSATGGGNQPQHF; CDR3nt: TGTGCCAGCAGCGCGACAGGGGGTGGGAATCAGCCCCAGCATTTT
j_gene: TRBJ1-4; d_gene: -; v_gene: TRBV7-9; abundance: -; CDR3aa: CASRDGANEKLFF; CDR3nt: TGTGCCAGTAGGGACGGGGCTAATGAAAAACTGTTTTTT